The clone carrying this T cell receptor (beta chain) was observed many times. Unique molecular identifiers were incorporated during preparation of the TCRbeta library. TCRdb re-analysed the PCR reads in MiXCR, keeping a single row per CDR3 protein. The sample contains approximately 240,000 distinct CDR3 sequences, around 8.9% of which appear only once. This record belongs to a study of T-cell reconstitution after alpha-beta-depleted transplantation in children. The germline V gene encodes CDR1 DFQATT and CDR2 SNEGSKA (reference sequence). J was trimmed by 1 base and V by 3 bases; bases with no gene match: 4. CDR3 size: 14 residues.

This clonotype was sampled from a human donor who donated a stem cell graft to a child with SCID. This specimen consisted of PBMCs from the stem cell graft donor, obtained from the stem cell graft. V is TRBV20-1 and J is TRBJ2-3; 7 bases align to TRBD2. The CDR3 region is CSARRAGGTDTQYF. CDR3 coding DNA: TGCAGTGCTAGGCGGGCGGGGGGCACAGATACGCAGTATTTT.